A single sample gave rise to the 14 T cell receptor beta chains below, sequenced in a study of neurological immune-mediated disorders. TCRdb ran MiXCR on the 5' RACE reads and lists one entry per CDR3 protein. The repertoire consists of 70,000 to 95,000 distinct CDR3 sequences, with approximately 17% occurring once and the leading ten covering just over 15%. What was sequenced was PBMCs. The receptor set was obtained from a woman in her thirties or forties in good health.

This clonotype was seen ten or more times. The rearrangement uses TRBV20-1 and TRBJ2-7, with D perhaps matching TRBD1 or TRBD2 (5 bases each). The germline V gene has CDR1 DFQATT and CDR2 SNEGSKA (reference sequence). CDR3 length: 13 residues. V lost 3 bases, J lost 0 bases, and 9 bases lay in between. CDR3 protein: CSASYGASYEQYF. The CDR3 region has the DNA TGCAGTGCTAGTTACGGGGCCTCCTACGAGCAGTACTTC.

The J gene is TRBJ1-1, the V gene TRBV9; D gene unclear. Germline V gene data show CDR1 as SGDLS and CDR2 as YYNGEE. The CDR3 length is 15 residues. V dropped 0 bases and J dropped 5 bases, with 14 bases sitting between them. CDR3 sequence reads: CASSVDGCVGTEAFF. DNA for the CDR3: TGTGCCAGCAGCGTAGATGGGTGCGTGGGAACTGAAGCTTTCTTT.

This clonotype has a count of ten or more. This chain links TRBV7-6 with TRBJ2-7, with 7 positions matching TRBD1. The germline CDR1 and CDR2 sequences are SGHVS and FNYEAQ. The CDR3 loop spans 16 amino acids. V lost 5 bases, J lost 0 bases, and 10 bases stayed unmatched. DNA for the CDR3: TGTGCCAGCAGCGATACCAACAGGGGAAGCTCCTACGAGCAGTACTTC. Translation gives CASSDTNRGSSYEQYF.

This clonotype was observed at least ten times. The chain joins TRBV20-1 to TRBJ2-4; tentatively, D is TRBD2 (7 bases). This CDR3 is built from 13 residues. V was clipped by 6 bases and J by 8 bases, with 17 bases between them. Germline assignment: CDR1 DFQATT and CDR2 SNEGSKA (reference sequence). CDR3 bases: TGCAGTGCAGAACAGGGAGGGGGAGACATTCAGTACTTC. Translated, it gives CSAEQGGGDIQYF.

This clonotype was counted at least ten times. The chain combines TRBV12-3 or TRBV12-4 with TRBJ2-7; 7 bases line up with TRBD2. V dropped 5 bases and J dropped 7; count of bases not matched to a gene: 14. This CDR3 is 15 amino acids long. The DNA of the CDR3 is TGTGCCAGCAGTCCAAGACTAGCAGCCCCTAGAGAGCAGTACTTC. The encoded protein is CASSPRLAAPREQYF.

This clonotype was detected many times. DNA for the CDR3: TGCAGTGCTAGAAGCCCCAGCGCCTATGGCTACACCTTC. It codes for CSARSPSAYGYTF. The rearrangement links TRBV20-1 to TRBJ1-2; no reliable D call. V gave up 2 bases and J gave up 4 bases, with 11 bases separating them. The germline CDR1 and CDR2 sequences are DFQATT and SNEGSKA (reference sequence). This CDR3 contains 13 residues.

This clonotype was observed at least ten times. The chain joins TRBV5-1 to TRBJ1-4; the D gene is possibly TRBD1 (5 bases). The CDR3 sequence is 14 residues long. V was trimmed by 0 bases and J by 4 bases, leaving 7 bases between them. In germline, CDR1 is SGHRS, CDR2 YFSETQ. CDR3 region: CASSLAGVNEKLFF. The CDR3 DNA follows: TGCGCCAGCAGCTTGGCGGGGGTTAATGAAAAACTGTTTTTT. Complete variable domain (other parts from reference TRBV5-1 and TRBJ1-4): KAGVTQTPRYLIKTRGQQVTLSCSPISGHRSVSWYQQTPGQGLQFLFEYFSETQRNKGNFPGRFSGRQFSNSRSEMNVSTLELGDSALYLCASSLAGVNEKLFFGSGTQLSVL.

The sample holds many counts of this clonotype. CDR3 in amino acids: CASSLGTTSDTEAFF. CDR3 DNA: TGTGCCAGCAGCTTGGGGACAACCTCGGACACTGAAGCTTTCTTT. The chain joins TRBV5-5 to TRBJ1-1; weak D call: TRBD1 (5 bases). CDR1 SGHKS and CDR2 YYEKEE come from the germline V gene (reference sequence). With 0 bases removed from V and 3 bases from J, the gap between germline ends came to 12 bases. This CDR3 has 15 amino acids.

This clonotype was seen ten or more times. The chain joins TRBV6-6 to TRBJ2-7, with D hard to call. This CDR3 spans 12 amino acids. The germline V and J ends were trimmed by 0 bases and 6 bases, with 6 bases remaining between them. Germline V gives CDR1 MNHNY, CDR2 SVGAGI (reference sequence). The CDR3 loop is CASSYSGIEQYF. The CDR3 nucleotides read TGTGCCAGCAGTTACTCCGGAATCGAGCAGTACTTC.

This clonotype was seen repeatedly, ten times or more. The chain links TRBV29-1 to TRBJ1-2; the match to TRBD1 covers 8 bases. With V trimmed by 4 bases and J by 5 bases, 15 bases remained unmatched. Per germline, CDR1 SQVTM and CDR2 ANQGSEA. The CDR3 covers 16 residues. DNA for the CDR3: TGCAGCGTTGTGGGGGTGGTGGCAGGGGGCTTGTATGGCTACACCTTC. Encoded protein: CSVVGVVAGGLYGYTF.

This clonotype was observed at least ten times. The CDR3 DNA follows: TGCAGTGCTTCAGGCTACGAGCAGTACTTC. Protein product: CSASGYEQYF. This chain connects TRBV20-1 to TRBJ2-7; D unclear. CDR1 and CDR2 (germline): DFQATT, SNEGSKA (reference sequence). V shed 5 bases and J shed 3 bases, with 5 bases lying between them. The CDR3 has 10 residues.

This clonotype has ten or more counts. J is TRBJ1-1 and V is TRBV10-1, with TRBD1 matching 9 bases. CDR1 is WNHNN, CDR2 SYGVQD, per germline (reference sequence). There are 13 residues in the CDR3. J was trimmed by 9 bases and V by 6 bases; bases with no gene match: 8. The CDR3 DNA reads TGCGCCAGCAGCCGGGACAGGGAAGTTCAAGCTTTCTTT. As protein: CASSRDREVQAFF.

In its sample, this clonotype was seen a few times. This rearrangement joins TRBV6-2 or TRBV6-3 to TRBJ2-7; D is tentatively TRBD1 or TRBD2 (5 bases each). Germline-derived CDR1 and CDR2 are MNHEY and SVGEGT. V gave up 0 bases and J gave up 0 bases, with 21 bases separating them. This CDR3 comprises 19 residues. Here the CDR3 reads CASSYSIPGTGFSSYEQYV. For the CDR3, the DNA is TGTGCCAGCAGTTACTCCATCCCCGGGACGGGGTTTAGCTCCTACGAGCAGTACGTC.

This clonotype was observed many times. The V gene is TRBV4-1, the J gene TRBJ2-5; D gene ambiguous. Germline loops: CDR1 MGHRA, CDR2 YSYEKL. Trimming cost V 3 bases and J 3 bases, with 11 bases left between them. This CDR3 is built from 14 residues. CDR3 region: CASSQENREETQYF. As DNA, the CDR3 is TGCGCCAGCAGCCAGGAGAACAGAGAAGAGACCCAGTACTTC.